This TCR beta chain stems from a study of CD8 T cells in Susac syndrome (dated by TCRdb to the late 2010s). Study-level background: Repertoire sequencing was used to test whether CD8+ T cell activation and differentiation in Susac syndrome was antigen driven. The study compared CD8+ T cell repertoire clonality among 11 to 12 healthy donors, approximately 14 Susac syndrome patients and fewer than 19 multiple sclerosis patients.

On this clonotype itself: The target of this receptor is not known. The input lacks base qualities; no much larger clone sits a single base away.

V was cut back by 1 base and J by 0 bases, leaving a gap of 10 bases between them. The CDR3 contains 16 residues, cysteine and phenylalanine counted. Only CDR3 DNA remains: 48 bases, in frame from the first base. For CDR1 and CDR2, the germline V gene (reference sequence) lists LNHDA and SQIVND. RNA was extracted using the RNeasy kit, and about 0.5 to 1 ug of the RNA was reverse transcribed with random hexamers. The immunoSEQ multiplex PCR assay, covering 54 Vbeta and 13 Jbeta segments, was used to amplify TCR beta CDR3 regions. Bias from PCR amplification was corrected by using a synthetic template baseline for primer optimization and for computational correction. In the source study's methods: Only productive sequences were kept, with reads annotated to V, D and J genes according to IMGT and analyzed in immunoSEQ Analyzer. To calculate clonality, Shannon entropy was normalized by log2 of the number of productive unique sequences and then subtracted from one. Public and private clones were assessed among the 100 most prevalent clones of each patient and control. A clone was defined as Susac-specific if it was absent from the healthy and MS cohorts, from some 1,100 published viral clones and from other ImmuneACCESS disease sequences. TCRdb itself trimmed the public reads at Q25 with fastp, ran MiXCR and retained productive beta chains. Entries are consolidated by CDR3 protein sequence, retaining the most common genes and DNA. It is TCRdb's table, rather than the study itself, that gives the V and J calls and clone size. The sample includes 250,000 to 300,000 distinct CDR3 sequences, with roughly 84% observed a single time. Of the sample, approximately 0.11% falls within the top ten clones.

General conclusions and limits of the study: The TCR sequencing and HLA analysis was acknowledged to have included a relatively small number of individuals.

Peripheral blood CD8+ and CD4+ T cells from healthy donors, Susac syndrome patients and multiple sclerosis patients were profiled using high-throughput TCR beta sequencing. Multiple sclerosis controls were treatment-naive patients with stable or active relapsing-remitting disease fulfilling revised McDonald criteria. Bulk CD8+ and CD4+ T cells were purified by magnetic negative isolation, whereas CD8+ TEMRA cells were enriched by FACS. Blood was collected in EDTA tubes and processed within 24 hours, with PBMCs isolated through density gradient centrifugation. PBMCs intended for TCR sequencing were cryopreserved in liquid nitrogen and thawed later in a water bath at 37 degrees C. A purity of at least 90% was achieved for sorted or isolated CD4+, CD8+ and CD8+ TEMRA cells.

This receptor chain uses TRBV19 and TRBJ1-5, and TRBD1 may be the D gene, going by 5 matching bases. This receptor was obtained from a human donor with multiple sclerosis. The sequencing input was CD8+ T cells from PBMCs. The encoded CDR3 is CASSIGTPYSNQPQHF. The nucleotide sequence reads as follows: TGTGCCAGTAGTATAGGGACACCTTATAGCAATCAGCCCCAGCATTTT. The variable domain in full, with residues beyond the CDR3 obtained from the reference TRBV19 and TRBJ1-5 genes, is DGGITQSPKYLFRKEGQNVTLSCEQNLNHDAMYWYRQDPGQGLRLIYYSQIVNDFQKGDIAEGYSVSREKKESFPLTVTSAQKNPTAFYLCASSIGTPYSNQPQHFGDGTRLSIL.